A selection of T cell receptor beta chains follows, all from one sample in a study of T cells in Graves' hyperthyroidism and ophthalmopathy. TCRdb re-called the multiplex PCR reads through MiXCR, storing one row per CDR3 protein. Among hundreds of thousands of distinct CDR3 sequences listed, 15% to 20% were seen once. Sequencing input: blood. These TCRs come from a man aged 35 to 55 with Graves' ophthalmopathy. CDR3s include the opening cysteine and the closing phenylalanine or tryptophan. A D gene is named only where the DNA matches it firmly. Only some rows state a clone size, as once, few, many or a class for expanded clones.

d_gene	j_gene	abundance	v_gene	CDR3aa	CDR3nt
.	TRBJ2-5	few	TRBV9	CASSVGDRGGDIETQYF	TGTGCCAGCAGCGTAGGGGACCGAGGTGGGGACATAGAGACCCAGTACTTC
TRBD1	TRBJ1-1	many	TRBV30	CAWSQGINTEAFF	TGTGCCTGGTCACAGGGGATTAACACTGAAGCTTTCTTT
.	TRBJ1-1	.	TRBV3-1	CASSRLWTANTEAFF	TGTGCCAGCAGCCGGTTATGGACGGCGAACACTGAAGCTTTCTTT
TRBD1	TRBJ2-2	.	TRBV6-5	CASSYGGPGQGAAGELFF	TGTGCCAGCAGTTACGGGGGACCGGGACAGGGGGCAGCCGGGGAGCTGTTTTTT
TRBD1	TRBJ2-7	.	TRBV27	CASSSLRDRGAEQYF	TGTGCCAGCAGTTCTCTCCGGGACAGGGGCGCCGAGCAGTACTTC
TRBD1	TRBJ2-3	few	TRBV6-2/TRBV6-3	CASSGSGGWADTQYF	TGTGCCAGCAGTGGGTCAGGGGGTTGGGCAGATACGCAGTATTTT
TRBD2	TRBJ2-5	once	TRBV4-2	CASSQDVLNSGRAWETQYF	TGTGCCAGCAGCCAAGATGTGTTGAATAGCGGGAGGGCCTGGGAGACCCAGTACTTC
TRBD2	TRBJ2-1	.	TRBV12-3/TRBV12-4	CASRKGTSGRPPNGIQQFF	TGTGCCAGCCGAAAGGGGACTAGCGGGAGGCCTCCGAATGGAATACAGCAGTTCTTC
.	TRBJ1-5	many	TRBV12-3/TRBV12-4	CASNRQNQPQHF	TGTGCCAGCAATCGACAGAATCAGCCCCAGCATTTT
.	TRBJ1-1	.	TRBV20-1	CSARLWNTEAFF	TGCAGTGCTCGCCTGTGGAACACTGAAGCTTTCTTT
TRBD2	TRBJ2-3	many	TRBV5-6	CASSLMASGGPDTQYF	TGTGCCAGCAGCTTGATGGCTAGCGGGGGACCAGATACGCAGTATTTT
TRBD1	TRBJ1-1	.	TRBV29-1	CSVQGTGGPREAFF	TGCAGCGTCCAAGGGACAGGGGGCCCCCGTGAAGCTTTCTTT
TRBD1	TRBJ2-7	.	TRBV9	CASSPRPGGPYEQYF	TGTGCCAGCAGCCCCCGGCCAGGGGGTCCCTACGAGCAGTACTTC
TRBD1	TRBJ1-1	.	TRBV20-1	CSAREDREGTEAFF	TGCAGTGCTAGAGAAGACAGGGAGGGCACTGAAGCTTTCTTT
.	TRBJ1-1	once	TRBV25-1	CASSVGMNTEAFF	TGTGCCAGCAGTGTTGGTATGAACACTGAAGCTTTCTTT
TRBD1	TRBJ2-3	few	TRBV29-1	CSVGGDRVDADTQYF	TGCAGCGTTGGAGGAGACAGGGTTGATGCGGATACGCAGTATTTT
TRBD2	TRBJ2-1	.	TRBV4-2	CASSRLPGLASHEQFF	TGTGCCAGCAGCCGACTCCCGGGACTAGCATCCCATGAGCAGTTCTTC
TRBD1	TRBJ2-5	many	TRBV6-2/TRBV6-3	CASGFTGVRQETQYF	TGTGCCAGCGGGTTCACAGGGGTGCGACAAGAGACCCAGTACTTC
.	TRBJ1-1	few	TRBV27	CASSLFYGGRRGNTEAFF	TGTGCCAGCAGTTTATTTTATGGGGGAAGGAGAGGGAACACTGAAGCTTTCTTT
TRBD1	TRBJ2-5	many	TRBV12-3/TRBV12-4	CASRPTGQGNQETQYF	TGTGCCAGCAGGCCGACCGGACAGGGCAACCAAGAGACCCAGTACTTC
.	TRBJ2-4	.	TRBV27	CASSYDSQNIQYF	TGTGCCAGCAGTTACGACTCGCAAAACATTCAGTACTTC
.	TRBJ2-7	few	TRBV6-5	CASSYRRTAPSGEQYF	TGTGCCAGCAGTTACCGTAGGACAGCCCCCTCGGGGGAGCAGTACTTC
TRBD1	TRBJ1-2	many	TRBV3-1	CASSQEFWTGSFGYTF	TGTGCCAGCAGCCAAGAGTTTTGGACAGGGTCCTTCGGCTACACCTTC
.	TRBJ1-2	.	TRBV30	CAWSVPLRYGYTF	TGTGCCTGGAGTGTACCTCTTCGCTATGGCTACACCTTC
.	TRBJ1-4	few	TRBV27	CASSRVGEKLFF	TGTGCCAGCAGCCGAGTCGGTGAAAAACTGTTTTTT
TRBD2	TRBJ2-4	.	TRBV4-2	CASSQGSGRARAKNIQYF	TGTGCCAGCAGCCAAGGTAGCGGGAGGGCCCGGGCCAAAAACATTCAGTACTTC
.	TRBJ1-2	few	TRBV12-3/TRBV12-4	CASSFWGATYGYTF	TGTGCCAGCAGTTTTTGGGGGGCGACGTATGGCTACACCTTC
.	TRBJ1-2	.	TRBV5-6	CASGLVTTNYGYTF	TGTGCCAGCGGCCTGGTGACAACTAACTATGGCTACACCTTC
.	TRBJ1-5	.	TRBV12-3/TRBV12-4	CASTIDGAGQPQHF	TGTGCCAGCACCATTGACGGGGCTGGGCAGCCCCAGCATTTT
.	TRBJ2-1	few	TRBV9	CASSVEPTYNEQFF	TGTGCCAGCAGCGTAGAGCCAACCTACAATGAGCAGTTCTTC
TRBD2	TRBJ2-1	few	TRBV18	CASSPRTSGYYNEQFF	TGTGCCAGCTCACCCCGGACTAGCGGATACTACAATGAGCAGTTCTTC
.	TRBJ2-1	.	TRBV10-3	CAISESEGVRQFF	TGTGCCATCAGTGAGTCAGAAGGGGTACGGCAGTTCTTC
TRBD2	TRBJ2-3	many	TRBV5-1	CASSNRLAASTDTQYF	TGCGCCAGCAGCAACCGACTAGCTGCTAGCACAGATACGCAGTATTTT
TRBD1	TRBJ1-6	few	TRBV7-8	CASSPSGTGHSPLHF	TGTGCCAGCAGCCCCTCCGGGACAGGGCATTCACCCCTCCACTTT
.	TRBJ1-2	.	TRBV13	CASSLWGRTIGGYTF	TGTGCCAGCAGCTTGTGGGGGCGGACAATCGGTGGCTACACCTTC
.	TRBJ2-3	many	TRBV11-2	CASSLITRPSTDTQYF	TGTGCCAGCAGTCTCATAACGCGACCAAGCACAGATACGCAGTATTTT
.	TRBJ2-3	many	TRBV5-1	CASSLSVTDTQYF	TGCGCCAGCAGCTTGTCGGTCACAGATACGCAGTATTTT
TRBD1	TRBJ2-1	many	TRBV2	CATRAQGASYNEQFF	TGTGCCACGAGGGCCCAGGGGGCCTCCTACAATGAGCAGTTCTTC
.	TRBJ1-1	.	TRBV2	CASSSAPIAEAFF	TGTGCCAGCAGCTCAGCTCCAATCGCTGAAGCTTTCTTT
.	TRBJ2-1	many	TRBV11-2	CASSSLQLLLNEQFF	TGTGCCAGCAGCTCACTACAGCTCCTGCTCAATGAGCAGTTCTTC
.	TRBJ1-5	.	TRBV6-1	CASRGRGRGGEPQHF	TGTGCCAGCAGGGGCCGGGGACGGGGTGGGGAGCCCCAGCATTTT
TRBD2	TRBJ2-1	few	TRBV7-2	CASSPPSGGVGYNEQFF	TGTGCCAGCAGCCCCCCTAGCGGGGGGGTGGGGTACAATGAGCAGTTCTTC
.	TRBJ2-5	many	TRBV12-3/TRBV12-4	CASSSGVALETQYF	TGTGCCAGCAGTTCAGGGGTGGCTTTAGAGACCCAGTACTTC
.	TRBJ1-5	.	TRBV3-1	CASSQDAGGQPQHF	TGTGCCAGCAGCCAAGATGCGGGGGGTCAGCCCCAGCATTTT
TRBD1	TRBJ2-7	few	TRBV9	CASSAGTGGHEQYF	TGTGCCAGCAGCGCCGGGACAGGGGGCCACGAGCAGTACTTC
TRBD2	TRBJ2-3	many	TRBV2	CASPPRTSVGTDTQYF	TGTGCCAGCCCCCCCCGGACTAGCGTGGGCACAGATACGCAGTATTTT
TRBD1	TRBJ2-7	.	TRBV3-1	CASSHGQGIYEQYF	TGTGCCAGCAGCCATGGACAGGGAATTTACGAGCAGTACTTC
TRBD1	TRBJ1-1	many	TRBV29-1	CSVAQGASGGTEAFF	TGCAGCGTGGCACAGGGGGCATCCGGTGGCACTGAAGCTTTCTTT
.	TRBJ2-3	.	TRBV9	CASSVDSVWADTQYF	TGTGCCAGCAGCGTAGATTCGGTTTGGGCAGATACGCAGTATTTT
.	TRBJ1-2	few	TRBV27	CASSTPGAIYGYTF	TGTGCCAGCAGTACTCCCGGGGCGATCTATGGCTACACCTTC
.	TRBJ2-7	few	TRBV6-1	CASRAIYEQYF	TGTGCCAGCAGAGCTATCTACGAGCAGTACTTC
.	TRBJ2-1	many	TRBV28	CASSTLYNEQFF	TGTGCCAGCAGTACTCTCTACAATGAGCAGTTCTTC